The 30 T cell receptor beta chains presented below share a single source sample, sequenced in a study of human T cells and chemical hapten exposure. Noted time point: patch test 2, 6 weeks after DPC sensitization. Treatment reported: therapeutic diphenylcyclopropenone sensitization with weekly scalp DPC. A single record per CDR3 protein comes from TCRdb applying MiXCR to the RACE reads. The data hold about 54,000 distinct CDR3 sequences, with about a tenth observed a single time. This specimen consisted of whole blood, obtained in connection with sensitization to the hapten diphenylcyclopropenone (DPC). These receptor sequences come from a woman aged 45-60 years with alopecia areata. Some clones in this sample may be carry-over from other donors' samples.

This chain joins TRBV27 and TRBJ1-2; D possibly corresponds to TRBD1 (6 bases). Trimming took 5 bases from V and 11 from J, leaving 15 bases between them. This CDR3 region has 12 residues. Germline lookup yields CDR1 MNHEY and CDR2 SMNVEV (reference sequence). The CDR3 here is CASSPVGGSYTF. The CDR3 nucleotides read TGTGCCAGCAGTCCAGTTGGGGGCTCATACACCTTC.

This clonotype was found a few times. The CDR3 here is CASSMGQFLNSYEQYF. CDR3 nucleotide sequence: TGTGCCAGCAGCATGGGACAGTTCTTGAACTCCTACGAGCAGTACTTC. The chain uses TRBV7-9 and TRBJ2-7; 7 bases fit TRBD1. This CDR3 has 16 amino acids. Per the germline V gene, CDR1 is SEHNR and CDR2 is FQNEAQ (reference sequence). Unmatched junction bases numbered 10, after V lost 5 bases and J lost 0 bases. Together with reference TRBV7-9 and TRBJ2-7, the CDR3 gives the full variable domain: DTGVSQNPRHKITKRGQNVTFRCDPISEHNRLYWYRQTLGQGPEFLTYFQNEAQLEKSRLLSDRFSAERPKGSFSTLEIQRTEQGDSAMYLCASSMGQFLNSYEQYFGPGTRLTVT.

The sample holds a few counts of this clonotype. The chain joins TRBV19 to TRBJ1-4; D is ambiguous. The germline CDR1 and CDR2 sequences are LNHDA and SQIVND (reference sequence). Between the trimmed V and J ends, which lost 3 bases and 0 bases, there was a span of 5 bases. The CDR3 contains 14 residues. CDR3 in DNA: TGTGCCAGTAGTATGAGTGCAACTAATGAAAAACTGTTTTTT. It translates to CASSMSATNEKLFF.

This clonotype was observed at least ten times. The rearrangement uses TRBV29-1 and TRBJ2-7; 9 bases match TRBD1. Germline CDR1 reads SQVTM; CDR2 reads ANQGSEA. This CDR3 is 13 amino acids long. After removal of 4 bases from V and 2 bases from J, the junction contained 3 bases not matched to a gene. This CDR3 reads CSVAGQGPYEQYF. The CDR3 DNA reads as TGCAGCGTTGCGGGACAGGGTCCCTACGAGCAGTACTTC.

The chain joins TRBV28 to TRBJ2-4; TRBD1 aligns across 9 bases. CDR3 length: 15 amino acids. Per the germline V gene, CDR1 is MDHEN and CDR2 is SYDVKM. V lost 5 bases, J lost 8 bases, and 10 bases stayed unmatched. CDR3 protein: CASSIWDRDGYIQYF. DNA of the CDR3: TGTGCCAGCAGTATCTGGGACAGGGATGGGTACATTCAGTACTTC.

This clonotype was observed many times. For the CDR3, the DNA is TGTGCCAGCAGCTTGCTAAGCGGACAGGCTGATTCTGGGGCCAACGTCCTGACTTTC. Its protein product is CASSLLSGQADSGANVLTF. The chain couples TRBV7-9 to TRBJ2-6, with 7 positions matching TRBD1. The germline V gene has CDR1 SEHNR and CDR2 FQNEAQ (reference sequence). Trimming at V came to 3 bases and at J to 1 base, leaving 12 bases not matched to a gene. The CDR3 spans 19 residues.

This clonotype was seen many times. This chain joins TRBV9 and TRBJ1-1, with TRBD1 as a possible D gene (5 bases). Germline-derived CDR1 and CDR2 are SGDLS and YYNGEE. This CDR3 region has 12 residues. The germline V and J ends were trimmed by 7 bases and 4 bases, with 11 bases remaining between them. Written as DNA, the CDR3 is TGTGCCAGCTCACGAGGGACCACTGAAGCTTTCTTT. Its translation: CASSRGTTEAFF.

For this clonotype: A read error may be the cause here, since a much bigger clone is one base away. The chain has TRBV2 and TRBJ1-1; possibly TRBD1 for D (6 bases). The ends were cut back, 5 bases at V and 5 bases at J, with 15 bases in the middle. CDR3 length: 14 amino acids. CDR1 and CDR2 from the germline V gene are SNHLY and FYNNEI. The CDR3 sequence: CASSNRGRVTEAFF. The DNA for the CDR3 is TGTGCCAGCAGTAATCGGGGGCGCGTGACTGAAGCTTTCTTT. Complete variable domain (other parts from reference TRBV2 and TRBJ1-1): EPEVTQTPSHQVTQMGQEVILRCVPISNHLYFYWYRQILGQKVEFLVSFYNNEISEKSEIFDDQFSVERPDGSNFTLKIRSTKLEDSAMYFCASSNRGRVTEAFFGQGTRLTVV.

This clonotype came up many times. V is TRBV7-8 and J is TRBJ1-6; unclear D gene. V lost 4 bases and J 9 bases, leaving 10 bases between the germline ends. The CDR3 length is 13 residues. Germline V lookup: CDR1 SGHVS, CDR2 FQNEAQ. CDR3 in amino acids: CASSSLGGSPLHF. CDR3 in DNA: TGTGCCAGCAGCTCTTTGGGAGGTTCACCCCTCCACTTT.

This clonotype has a handful of counts. V is TRBV5-1 and J is TRBJ2-2; 10 bases fit TRBD1. Germline V gives CDR1 SGHRS, CDR2 YFSETQ. The CDR3 covers 15 residues. The junction had 7 bases not matched to a gene; V was cut back by 4 bases and J by 7 bases. CDR3 in amino acids: CASSPDRGIVGELFF. The CDR3 coding sequence is TGCGCCAGCAGCCCGGACAGGGGGATCGTCGGGGAGCTGTTTTTT.

In this sample, this clonotype turned up a few times. The chain uses TRBV29-1 and TRBJ2-1; D is perhaps TRBD1 (5 bases). With 3 bases removed from V and 7 bases from J, the gap between germline ends came to 19 bases. Germline loops: CDR1 SQVTM, CDR2 ANQGSEA. CDR3 length equals 15 residues. The CDR3 sequence: CSVDYQDGQGNEQFF. Written as DNA, the CDR3 is TGCAGCGTTGACTATCAGGACGGCCAGGGAAATGAGCAGTTCTTC.

This chain connects TRBV5-5 to TRBJ1-5; 9 bases fit TRBD1. This CDR3 comprises 16 residues. Trimming at V came to 4 bases and at J to 1 base, leaving 6 bases not matched to a gene. Per germline, CDR1 SGHKS and CDR2 YYEKEE (reference sequence). The DNA of the CDR3 is TGTGCCAGCAGCCGCCTTGACAGGGGGAGCAATCAGCCCCAGCATTTT. Translation gives CASSRLDRGSNQPQHF.

This chain links TRBV27 with TRBJ2-7; possibly TRBD1 for D (5 bases). The germline V gene encodes CDR1 MNHEY and CDR2 SMNVEV (reference sequence). The CDR3 runs to 14 residues. V was cut by 5 bases and J by 2 bases, with 13 bases left in between. The DNA of the CDR3 is TGTGCCAGCAGTCCGGTTGGGGCTACCTACGAGCAGTACTTC. Its translation: CASSPVGATYEQYF.

This clonotype was observed at least ten times. The J gene is TRBJ2-7, the V gene TRBV7-6; D is perhaps TRBD1 (5 bases). Between the trimmed V and J ends, which lost 2 bases and 2 bases, there was a span of 10 bases. Germline CDR1 reads SGHVS; CDR2 reads FNYEAQ. The CDR3 covers 14 residues. Written as DNA, the CDR3 is TGTGCCAGCAGCTTATTAGGGGAAGCCTACGAGCAGTACTTC. Translated: CASSLLGEAYEQYF.

This clonotype occurred many times. The CDR3 nucleotides are TGTGCCAGCAGCTCGGGATTGAACACTGAAGCTTTCTTT. Translating gives CASSSGLNTEAFF. The chain carries TRBV7-6 and TRBJ1-1, with no clear D. This CDR3 is built from 13 residues. V was shortened by 4 bases and J by 0 bases, with 6 bases between the two germline ends. Per the germline V gene, CDR1 is SGHVS and CDR2 is FNYEAQ.

This clonotype came up many times. J is TRBJ1-4 and V is TRBV20-1, with 8 bases that match TRBD1. This CDR3 spans 13 amino acids. The junction had 3 bases not matched to a gene; V was cut back by 6 bases and J by 3 bases. The germline V gene encodes CDR1 DFQATT and CDR2 SNEGSKA (reference sequence). CDR3 residues: CSARTGSNEKLFF. The CDR3 coding sequence is TGCAGTGCGCGGACAGGGTCTAATGAAAAACTGTTTTTT.

This clonotype was seen a few times. The chain links TRBV28 to TRBJ1-5; D remains unclear. CDR3 length: 12 amino acids. V lost 4 bases and J lost 2, with 3 bases in between. Germline-derived CDR1 and CDR2 are MDHEN and SYDVKM. The CDR3 here is CASSSGNQPQHF. As DNA, the CDR3 is TGTGCCAGCAGTTCTGGCAATCAGCCCCAGCATTTT.

For the CDR3, the DNA is TGTGCCAGCAGTCCTATAACCGGGACGGTAAGCTCCTACGAGCAGTACTTC. Its protein product is CASSPITGTVSSYEQYF. The rearrangement links TRBV12-3 or TRBV12-4 to TRBJ2-7; D is possibly TRBD1 or TRBD2 (5 bases each). The CDR3 is 17 residues long. Trimming shortened V by 5 bases and J by 0 bases, and 20 bases separated the two germline ends.

The sample holds many counts of this clonotype. The chain recombines TRBV10-1 with TRBJ2-1; D is unresolved. This CDR3 has 15 residues. Trimming stripped 3 bases from V and 0 bases from J, with 9 bases between. The germline V gene encodes CDR1 WNHNN and CDR2 SYGVQD (reference sequence). As DNA, the CDR3 is TGCGCCAGCAGTGACGGACCGAGCTCCTACAATGAGCAGTTCTTC. It is translated as CASSDGPSSYNEQFF.

At least ten counts were recorded for this clonotype. V and J are TRBV27 and TRBJ1-2; no definite D call. This CDR3 comprises 14 residues. V lost 5 bases and J 5 bases, leaving 15 bases between the germline ends. The germline V gene has CDR1 MNHEY and CDR2 SMNVEV (reference sequence). CDR3 DNA: TGTGCCAGCAGTCCCGGAGGAGCTAGTTATGGCTACACCTTC. Its protein is CASSPGGASYGYTF.

This clonotype showed up many times. The rearrangement uses TRBV14 and TRBJ1-5; D might be TRBD1 (6 bases). Trimming removed 3 bases from V and 7 bases from J, with 7 bases in between. The CDR3 loop spans 12 amino acids. In germline, CDR1 is SGHDN, CDR2 FVKESK. CDR3 sequence (DNA): TGTGCCAGCAGCCAGGGACAACAGCCCCAGCATTTT. Translating gives CASSQGQQPQHF. The entire variable domain, with the rest obtained from reference TRBV14 and TRBJ1-5, is as follows: EAGVTQFPSHSVIEKGQTVTLRCDPISGHDNLYWYRRVMGKEIKFLLHFVKESKQDESGMPNNRFLAERTGGTYSTLKVQPAELEDSGVYFCASSQGQQPQHFGDGTRLSIL.

This chain connects TRBV7-9 to TRBJ2-5; D remains ambiguous. The CDR3 spans 12 residues. Deletions cut 4 bases from V and 3 bases from J, with 6 bases between. Germline V gives CDR1 SEHNR, CDR2 FQNEAQ (reference sequence). The CDR3 DNA sequence: TGTGCCAGCAGCTCCTGGGAAGAGACCCAGTACTTC. Its translation is CASSSWEETQYF.

The chain has TRBV15 and TRBJ2-3; weak D call: TRBD1 (6 bases). The V gene's germline CDR1 is LNHNV and CDR2 YYDKDF (reference sequence). This CDR3 contains 17 residues. V was trimmed by 5 bases and J by 4 bases, leaving 22 bases between them. CDR3 nucleotide sequence: TGTGCCACCAGCCTTCTAGGGACACCCAGAAGCGCAGATACGCAGTATTTT. Encoded protein: CATSLLGTPRSADTQYF.

The genes are TRBV5-1 and TRBJ2-1; 9 bases agree with TRBD2. Trimming at V came to 2 bases and at J to 3 bases, leaving 3 bases not matched to a gene. The germline gives CDR1 SGHRS, CDR2 YFSETQ. The CDR3 is 15 residues long. CDR3 residues: CASSLAGGRYNEQFF. The CDR3 DNA follows: TGCGCCAGCAGCTTAGCGGGGGGCCGCTACAATGAGCAGTTCTTC.

This chain joins TRBV24-1 and TRBJ1-5; 9 bases match TRBD1. CDR3 length equals 15 residues. The trim removed 2 bases at V and 6 bases at J, leaving 4 bases unmatched. Germline V CDR1 and CDR2: KGHDR, SFDVKD. CDR3 sequence: CATSDSGQGVQPQHF. The CDR3 DNA is TGTGCCACCAGTGATTCGGGACAGGGAGTTCAGCCCCAGCATTTT.

This clonotype was counted at least ten times. The chain is built from TRBV18 and TRBJ1-1, with TRBD1 matching 9 bases. With V trimmed by 3 bases and J by 4 bases, 6 bases remained unmatched. Germline CDR1 is KGHSH and CDR2 is LQKENI. The CDR3 runs to 15 residues. The DNA for the CDR3 is TGTGCCAGCTCACCCTGGGACAGGGAGACCACTGAAGCTTTCTTT. Protein sequence: CASSPWDRETTEAFF. The entire variable domain, with the rest obtained from reference TRBV18 and TRBJ1-1, is as follows: NAGVMQNPRHLVRRRGQEARLRCSPMKGHSHVYWYRQLPEEGLKFMVYLQKENIIDESGMPKERFSAEFPKEGPSILRIQQVVRGDSAAYFCASSPWDRETTEAFFGQGTRLTVV.

This clonotype was detected only a few times. V gene TRBV18 combines with J gene TRBJ1-1; D not certain. The CDR3 totals 16 residues. The V end was cut by 6 bases, the J end by 0 bases, with 17 bases between. CDR1 and CDR2 (germline): KGHSH, LQKENI. CDR3 bases: TGTGCCAGCTCGCTCACCAGCGGACCGATGAACACTGAAGCTTTCTTT. Its protein product is CASSLTSGPMNTEAFF.

In regard to this clonotype: Just one base apart from a much larger clone, this may be a read error. The V gene is TRBV6-1, the J gene TRBJ2-7; D is possibly TRBD1 (5 bases). Germline V gene data show CDR1 as MNHNS and CDR2 as SASEGT. Trimming stripped 4 bases from V and 3 bases from J, with 16 bases between. CDR3 length: 15 amino acids. The CDR3 loop is CASSAGYRTNYEQYF. As DNA, the CDR3 is TGTGCCAGCAGTGCAGGGTACAGGACCAACTACGAGCAGTACTTC.

This clonotype has at least ten counts. The chain links TRBV10-2 to TRBJ2-2, with D unclear. V lost 6 bases, J lost 4 bases, and 6 bases lay in between. Germline CDR1 WSHSY, CDR2 SAAADI. This CDR3 has 12 residues. CDR3 nucleotides: TGCGCCAGCAGGCTCCTCACCGGGGAGCTGTTTTTT. This encodes CASRLLTGELFF.

This clonotype appeared a few times. The J gene is TRBJ2-3, the V gene TRBV12-3 or TRBV12-4, with 8 bases that match TRBD2. This CDR3 is 13 amino acids long. J was trimmed by 5 bases and V by 3 bases; bases with no gene match: 1. The CDR3 is CASSLSGGDTQYF. CDR3 DNA: TGTGCCAGCAGTTTGAGCGGGGGAGATACGCAGTATTTT.